What follows are 14 T cell receptor beta chains derived from one specimen sequenced in a study of blood T cell repertoires in COVID-19. Sequenced by immunoSEQ multiplex PCR; TCRdb stores in-frame clones only, minus some. The sample lists about 270,000 clones; about 88% were seen once. Sequenced sample: peripheral blood. All receptors derive from a man in his 60s who had recovered from COVID-19.

The sample holds one count of this clone. The chain employs TRBV7-2 and TRBJ1-2; 8 nucleotides match TRBD1. Trimming took 1 base from V and 4 from J; bases not matched to a gene: 8. The CDR3 is 16 residues long. CDR1 and CDR2 from the germline V gene are SGHTA and FQGNSA. The CDR3 reads CASSLDGRGLGYGYTF. The CDR3 DNA reads TGTGCCAGCAGCTTAGATGGCAGGGGGCTCGGCTATGGCTACACCTTC.

The chain links TRBV14 to TRBJ2-1, with 14 bases lining up with TRBD2. The CDR3 loop spans 17 amino acids. Per the germline V gene, CDR1 is SGHDN and CDR2 is FVKESK. J lost 10 bases, V lost 4 bases, and 12 bases had no gene match. The CDR3 sequence is CASSRHNTGTSGGEQFF. CDR3 sequence (DNA): TGTGCCAGCAGCCGCCACAACACCGGGACTAGCGGGGGCGAGCAGTTCTTC. The full variable domain, rest sourced from reference TRBV14 and TRBJ2-1, is EAGVTQFPSHSVIEKGQTVTLRCDPISGHDNLYWYRRVMGKEIKFLLHFVKESKQDESGMPNNRFLAERTGGTYSTLKVQPAELEDSGVYFCASSRHNTGTSGGEQFFGPGTRLTVL.

A single count supports this clone. The V gene is TRBV6-6, the J gene TRBJ2-7; tentative D call: TRBD1 (5 bases). Germline loops: CDR1 MNHNY, CDR2 SVGAGI (reference sequence). V lost 0 bases and J 6 bases, leaving 9 bases between the germline ends. The CDR3 has 13 residues. The CDR3 bases are TGTGCCAGCAGTTACTCGACAGTGCTCGAGCAGTACTTC. Translated: CASSYSTVLEQYF.

This clone has only one observation. The chain links TRBV2 to TRBJ2-7; D may be TRBD1 (6 bases). The CDR3 consists of 14 residues. Germline lookup yields CDR1 SNHLY and CDR2 FYNNEI. Trimming removed 6 bases from V and 3 bases from J, with 15 bases in between. Here the CDR3 reads CASRVGGRNYEQYF. The CDR3, as DNA: TGTGCCAGCAGGGTAGGGGGAAGAAACTACGAGCAGTACTTC.

This chain uses TRBV19 with TRBJ2-7; D might be TRBD2 (6 bases). Germline assignment: CDR1 LNHDA and CDR2 SQIVND (reference sequence). CDR3 length: 15 amino acids. V lost 8 bases and J 0 bases, leaving 17 bases between the germline ends. The CDR3: CASGGAAAGSYEQYF. The CDR3 DNA reads as TGTGCCAGTGGCGGGGCAGCGGCGGGCTCCTACGAGCAGTACTTC.

The chain combines TRBV7-8 with TRBJ2-2; TRBD1 agrees at 9 bases. The V and J ends lost 4 bases and 7 bases, in that order; junction bases with no gene match: 7. This CDR3 spans 15 amino acids. Germline V gene lookup returns CDR1 SGHVS and CDR2 FQNEAQ. CDR3 in amino acids: CASSSRTGGFGELFF. CDR3 bases: TGTGCCAGCAGCTCCCGTACAGGGGGCTTCGGGGAGCTGTTTTTT.

The V call is TRBV3-1 (or the pseudogene TRBV3-2), the J call TRBJ2-3; 12 bases are shared with TRBD2. CDR3 size: 18 residues. Germline trimming cut 0 bases from V and 1 base from J; bases unmatched to any gene: 5. CDR1 is LGHDT, CDR2 YNNKEL, per germline (reference sequence). The CDR3 DNA sequence: TGTGCCAGCAGCCAAGATAGGCTAGCGGGGGGGGGCACAGATACGCAGTATTTT. Protein product: CASSQDRLAGGGTDTQYF.

This rearrangement joins TRBV9 to TRBJ1-1, with D uncertain. CDR3 length: 14 amino acids. Germline V gives CDR1 SGDLS, CDR2 YYNGEE. With 6 bases removed from V and 0 bases from J, the gap between germline ends came to 12 bases. The CDR3 sequence: CASTKSELNTEAFF. Here the CDR3 DNA reads TGTGCCAGCACGAAGTCAGAACTGAACACTGAAGCTTTCTTT.

The genes are TRBV27 and TRBJ2-7; 8 positions agree with TRBD1. The CDR3 loop spans 13 amino acids. The V gene end was trimmed by 3 bases and the J gene end by 5 bases; junction bases not matched to a gene: 3. Germline loops: CDR1 MNHEY, CDR2 SMNVEV (reference sequence). CDR3 sequence reads: CASSFLTGDEQYF. The CDR3, as DNA: TGTGCCAGCAGTTTTTTGACAGGGGACGAGCAGTACTTC.

The chain uses TRBV6-5 and TRBJ2-5, with a weak D call TRBD2 (5 bases). Germline V gene lookup returns CDR1 MNHEY and CDR2 SVGAGI. The CDR3 totals 14 residues. Deletions cut 6 bases from V and 3 bases from J, with 14 bases between. Here the CDR3 DNA reads TGTGCCAGCAGAGGACTGGGCCCGGAAGAGACCCAGTACTTC. As protein: CASRGLGPEETQYF.

The chain combines TRBV28 with TRBJ1-6, with D tentatively TRBD1 (6 bases). CDR3 length equals 20 residues. V dropped 0 bases and J dropped 3 bases, with 21 bases sitting between them. Germline CDR1 reads MDHEN; CDR2 reads SYDVKM. The CDR3 is CASSLWSGAPGQLYNSPLHF. The CDR3 region has the DNA TGTGCCAGCAGTTTATGGTCCGGAGCTCCGGGACAACTCTATAATTCACCCCTCCACTTT.

The chain has TRBV29-1 and TRBJ2-2; 9 positions agree with TRBD1. J gave up 7 bases and V 6 bases, and 9 bases lay outside the gene matches. The CDR3 length is 14 residues. Looked up from germline, CDR1 is SQVTM and CDR2 is ANQGSEA. For the CDR3, the DNA is TGCAGCGTCCCTGACAGGGGGGTAAGCGGGGAGCTGTTTTTT. Amino acids: CSVPDRGVSGELFF.

This chain joins TRBV7-9 and TRBJ2-4; the D gene is possibly TRBD1 (6 bases). In germline, CDR1 is SEHNR, CDR2 FQNEAQ (reference sequence). The V and J ends lost 2 bases and 9 bases respectively, with 14 bases between them. The CDR3 has 14 amino acids. The CDR3 loop reads CASSLQGSLGIQYF. The CDR3 DNA sequence: TGTGCCAGCAGCTTACAGGGGAGCCTTGGCATTCAGTACTTC.

This clone was observed a few times. This chain joins TRBV5-1 and TRBJ2-7, with 8 positions matching TRBD1. The germline V gene encodes CDR1 SGHRS and CDR2 YFSETQ. V trimming: 6 bases; J trimming: 2 bases; junction bases outside the gene matches: 13. The CDR3 runs to 16 residues. DNA of the CDR3: TGCGCCAGCAAAACCCGGACAGGGCAAGGGGCCTACGAGCAGTACTTC. It is translated as CASKTRTGQGAYEQYF.